This T cell receptor beta chain originates from a study of vaccination effects on CD4 cells after COVID-19. Assay: immunoSEQ multiplex PCR; the TCRdb copy retains only in-frame clones and omits some. Of around 83,000 clones in the sample, 60% to 80% are singletons; the top ten hold approximately 1.5%. This clone was seen a handful of times. The antigen remains unidentified. ViraFEST assay sequencing came after antigen-specific CD4+ T cells were expanded with viral peptide pools. The authors isolated CD4+ T cells after more than eight days of culture. The sample was CD4+ T cells from PBMCs cultured with HCoV-229E spike peptides, taken before COVID-19 vaccination. This TCR derives from a human donor who received a COVID-19 vaccine.

CDR3 coding DNA: TGTGCCAGTAGGTTCGACAGAGACTATGGCTACACCTTC. Translating gives CASRFDRDYGYTF. This chain connects TRBV19 to TRBJ1-2, with D perhaps TRBD1 (5 bases). This CDR3 comprises 13 residues. The ends were cut back, 6 bases at V and 3 bases at J, with 11 bases in the middle. In germline, CDR1 is LNHDA, CDR2 SQIVND (reference sequence).